The 3 T cell receptor beta chains below all came from one sample that was sequenced in a study of T cell responses to AZD1222 COVID-19 vaccine. The repertoire was sequenced with immunoSEQ multiplex PCR; TCRdb's copy has only in-frame clones and lacks some. The data hold about 120,000 clones, with roughly 91% observed a single time. Sequencing used peripheral blood, obtained on day 0 of AZD1222 vaccination. Source of these receptors: an adult in good health.

The rearrangement uses TRBV19 and TRBJ1-1; perhaps TRBD1 as D (5 bases). This CDR3 region has 15 residues. Germline CDR1 is LNHDA and CDR2 is SQIVND (reference sequence). V was cut by 3 bases and J by 1 base, with 12 bases left in between. CDR3 region: CASSMVGTTNTEAFF. In DNA, the CDR3 is TGTGCCAGTAGTATGGTGGGGACCACGAACACTGAAGCTTTCTTT.

This sequence joins TRBV4-2 and TRBJ2-7, with 9 bases lining up with TRBD2. CDR1 is LGHNA, CDR2 YNFKEQ, per germline. V shed 0 bases, J shed 4 bases, and the junction held 13 bases outside the gene matches. This CDR3 region has 18 residues. The CDR3 DNA reads as TGTGCCAGCAGCCAAGAGTTCATCTTTGGCGGGGGGGTTTACGAGCAGTACTTC. Translating gives CASSQEFIFGGGVYEQYF.

The chain carries TRBV2 and TRBJ1-6; D might be TRBD1 (6 bases). This CDR3 has 15 amino acids. The germline V and J ends were trimmed by 6 bases and 3 bases, with 12 bases remaining between them. Germline V gene sequence: CDR1 SNHLY, CDR2 FYNNEI. In DNA form, the CDR3 reads TGTGCCAGCAGAGCCCAGACAGGCTATAATTCACCCCTCCACTTT. The encoded protein is CASRAQTGYNSPLHF.